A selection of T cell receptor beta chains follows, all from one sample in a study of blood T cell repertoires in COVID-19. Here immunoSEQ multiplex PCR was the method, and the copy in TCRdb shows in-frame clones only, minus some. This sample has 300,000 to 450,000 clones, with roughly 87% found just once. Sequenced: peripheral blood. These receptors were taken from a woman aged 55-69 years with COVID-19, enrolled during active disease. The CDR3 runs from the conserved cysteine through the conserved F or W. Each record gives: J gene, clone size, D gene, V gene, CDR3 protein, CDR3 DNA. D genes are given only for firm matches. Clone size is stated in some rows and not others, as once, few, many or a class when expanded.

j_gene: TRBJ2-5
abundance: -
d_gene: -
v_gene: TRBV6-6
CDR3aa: CASSYPAGSETQYF
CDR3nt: TGTGCCAGCAGTTACCCCGCAGGTTCAGAGACCCAGTACTTC

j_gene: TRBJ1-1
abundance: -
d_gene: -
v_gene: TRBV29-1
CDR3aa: CSVEGQQRSGAFF
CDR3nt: TGCAGCGTTGAAGGACAGCAAAGATCGGGAGCTTTCTTT

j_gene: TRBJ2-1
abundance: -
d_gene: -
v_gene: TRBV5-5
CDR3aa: CASSFYGHYNEQFF
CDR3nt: TGTGCCAGCAGCTTCTACGGTCACTACAATGAGCAGTTCTTC

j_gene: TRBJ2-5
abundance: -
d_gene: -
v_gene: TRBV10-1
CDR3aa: CASSEGGAGRETQYF
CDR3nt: TGCGCCAGCAGTGAGGGGGGGGCCGGGCGAGAGACCCAGTACTTC

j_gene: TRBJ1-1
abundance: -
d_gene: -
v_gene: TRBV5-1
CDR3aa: CASTADMNTEAFF
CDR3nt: TGCGCCAGCACCGCGGACATGAACACTGAAGCTTTCTTT

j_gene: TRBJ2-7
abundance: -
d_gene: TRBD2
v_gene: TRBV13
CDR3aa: CASSPAGGGTVVYEQYF
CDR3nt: TGTGCCAGCAGCCCCGCGGGGGGTGGGACGGTCGTCTACGAGCAGTACTTC

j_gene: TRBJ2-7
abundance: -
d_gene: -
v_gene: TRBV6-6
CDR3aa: CASSQASSYEQYF
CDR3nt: TGTGCCAGCAGTCAGGCTAGCTCCTACGAGCAGTACTTC

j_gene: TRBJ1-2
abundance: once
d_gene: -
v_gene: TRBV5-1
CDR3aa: CASSLTSGITVGYTF
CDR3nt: TGCGCCAGCAGCTTAACTTCCGGCATAACAGTCGGCTACACCTTC

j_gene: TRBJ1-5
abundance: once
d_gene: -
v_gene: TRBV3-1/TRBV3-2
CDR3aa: CASSQGEDSLFNQPQHF
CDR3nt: TGTGCCAGCAGCCAGGGTGAGGACAGCCTTTTCAATCAGCCCCAGCATTTT

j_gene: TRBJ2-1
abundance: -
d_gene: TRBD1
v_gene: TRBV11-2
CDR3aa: CASSFGQGSYNEQFF
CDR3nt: TGTGCCAGCAGCTTTGGACAGGGATCCTACAATGAGCAGTTCTTC

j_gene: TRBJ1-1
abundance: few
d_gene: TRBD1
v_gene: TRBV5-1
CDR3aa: CASSLAGTGNTEAFF
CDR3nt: TGCGCCAGCAGCTTGGCCGGGACAGGGAACACTGAAGCTTTCTTT

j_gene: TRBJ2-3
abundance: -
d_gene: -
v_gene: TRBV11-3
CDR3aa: CASSPRGAYGTDTQYF
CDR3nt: TGTGCCAGCAGCCCACGGGGGGCGTATGGCACAGATACGCAGTATTTT

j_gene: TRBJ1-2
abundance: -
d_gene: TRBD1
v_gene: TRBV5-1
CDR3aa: CASSLSGTGNYGYTF
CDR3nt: TGCGCCAGCAGCTTGTCCGGGACAGGAAACTATGGCTACACCTTC

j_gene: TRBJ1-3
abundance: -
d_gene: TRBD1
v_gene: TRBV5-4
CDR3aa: CASSLGTGYGNTIYF
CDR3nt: TGTGCCAGCAGCCTGGGGACAGGGTATGGAAACACCATATATTTT

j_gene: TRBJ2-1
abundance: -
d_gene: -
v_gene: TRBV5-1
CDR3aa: CASSQDSSSYNEQFF
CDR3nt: TGCGCCAGCAGCCAGGACTCTAGCTCCTACAATGAGCAGTTCTTC

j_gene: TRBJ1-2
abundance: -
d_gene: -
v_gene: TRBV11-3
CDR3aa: CASSHREGYGYTF
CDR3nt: TGTGCCAGCAGCCACAGGGAGGGCTATGGCTACACCTTC

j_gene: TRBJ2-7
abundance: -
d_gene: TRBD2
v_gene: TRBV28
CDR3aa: CASSLGTSGGGEQYF
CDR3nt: TGTGCCAGCAGTTTAGGGACTAGCGGGGGGGGCGAGCAGTACTTC

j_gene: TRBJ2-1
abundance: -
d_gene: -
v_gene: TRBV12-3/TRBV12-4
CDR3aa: CASSSGREQFF
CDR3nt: TGTGCCAGCAGTTCGGGGAGGGAGCAGTTCTTC

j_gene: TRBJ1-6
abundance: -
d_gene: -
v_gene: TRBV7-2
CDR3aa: CASSSKTAGSSYNSPLHF
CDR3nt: TGTGCCAGCAGCTCCAAGACGGCGGGAAGCTCCTATAATTCACCCCTCCACTTT

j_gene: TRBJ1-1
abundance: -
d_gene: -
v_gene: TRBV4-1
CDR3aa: CASSPTIRAEAFF
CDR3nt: TGCGCCAGCAGCCCGACTATTAGGGCTGAAGCTTTCTTT

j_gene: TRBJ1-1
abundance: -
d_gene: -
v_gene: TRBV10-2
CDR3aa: CASRRVPGGNTEAFF
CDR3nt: TGCGCCAGCCGTCGGGTTCCGGGGGGGAACACTGAAGCTTTCTTT

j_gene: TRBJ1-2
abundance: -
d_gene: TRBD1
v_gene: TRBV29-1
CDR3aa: CSVEDIAGGFYGYTF
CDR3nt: TGCAGCGTTGAAGATATTGCAGGGGGCTTCTATGGCTACACCTTC

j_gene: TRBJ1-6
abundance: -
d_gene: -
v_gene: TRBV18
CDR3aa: CASSPRDFSSYNSPLHF
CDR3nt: TGTGCCAGCTCACCTCGGGACTTTAGCTCCTATAATTCACCCCTCCACTTT

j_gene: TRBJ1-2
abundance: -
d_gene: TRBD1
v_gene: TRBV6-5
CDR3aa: CASSYFGQVPPYGYTF
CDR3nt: TGTGCCAGCAGTTACTTCGGACAGGTTCCTCCTTATGGCTACACCTTC

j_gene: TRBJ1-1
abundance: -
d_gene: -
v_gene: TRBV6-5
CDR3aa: CASSYSGGKTEAFF
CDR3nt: TGTGCCAGCAGTTACAGCGGTGGCAAGACTGAAGCTTTCTTT

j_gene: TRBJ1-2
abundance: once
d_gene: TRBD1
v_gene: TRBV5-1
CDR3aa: CASSRTGGGDGYTF
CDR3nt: TGCGCCAGCAGCAGAACAGGGGGCGGGGATGGCTACACCTTC

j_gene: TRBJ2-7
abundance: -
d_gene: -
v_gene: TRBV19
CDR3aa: CASSLAATSSYEQYF
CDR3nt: TGTGCCAGTAGCCTAGCCGCTACTAGCTCCTACGAGCAGTACTTC

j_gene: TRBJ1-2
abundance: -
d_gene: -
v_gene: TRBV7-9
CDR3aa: CASSFAGWDGYTF
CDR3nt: TGTGCCAGCAGCTTCGCGGGGTGGGATGGCTACACCTTC

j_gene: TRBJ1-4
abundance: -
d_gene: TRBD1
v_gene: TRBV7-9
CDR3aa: CASSSRDRGFTNEKLFF
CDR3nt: TGTGCCAGCAGCTCACGGGACAGGGGGTTCACTAATGAAAAACTGTTTTTT

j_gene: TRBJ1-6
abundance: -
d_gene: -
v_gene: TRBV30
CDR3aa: CAWSPWGGNSPLHF
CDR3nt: TGTGCCTGGAGTCCCTGGGGGGGTAATTCACCCCTCCACTTT

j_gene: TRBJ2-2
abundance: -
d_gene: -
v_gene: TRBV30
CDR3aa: CAWSNSNTGELFF
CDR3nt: TGTGCCTGGAGTAACTCGAACACCGGGGAGCTGTTTTTT

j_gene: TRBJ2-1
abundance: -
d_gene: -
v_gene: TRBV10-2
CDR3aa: CASSRTKYNEQFF
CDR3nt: TGCGCCAGCAGCCGGACAAAGTACAATGAGCAGTTCTTC

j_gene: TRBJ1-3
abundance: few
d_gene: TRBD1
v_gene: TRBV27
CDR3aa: CASSAGQSSGNTIYF
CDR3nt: TGTGCCAGCAGTGCGGGACAGAGCTCTGGAAACACCATATATTTT

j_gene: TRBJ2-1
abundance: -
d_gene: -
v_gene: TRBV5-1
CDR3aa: CASSLDERRTYNEQFF
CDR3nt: TGCGCCAGCAGCTTGGATGAGCGGAGAACATACAATGAGCAGTTCTTC

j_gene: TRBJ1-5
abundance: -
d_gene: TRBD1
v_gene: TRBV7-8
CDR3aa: CASSTTGEGNQPQHF
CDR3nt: TGTGCCAGCAGCACCACAGGGGAGGGCAATCAGCCCCAGCATTTT

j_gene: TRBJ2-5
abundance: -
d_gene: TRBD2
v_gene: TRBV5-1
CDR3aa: CASSLWSVAGGGETQYF
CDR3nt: TGCGCCAGCAGCTTGTGGTCCGTAGCGGGGGGTGGAGAGACCCAGTACTTC

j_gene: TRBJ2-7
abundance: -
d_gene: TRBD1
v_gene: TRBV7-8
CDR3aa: CAGSEAGGIYEQYF
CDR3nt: TGTGCCGGATCCGAGGCAGGGGGCATCTACGAGCAGTACTTC

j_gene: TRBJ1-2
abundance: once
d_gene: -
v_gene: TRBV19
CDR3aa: CASSITGMSGYTF
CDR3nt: TGTGCCAGTAGTATTACAGGGATGAGTGGCTACACCTTC

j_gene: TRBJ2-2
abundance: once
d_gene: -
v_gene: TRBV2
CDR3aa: CASTRQGLNTGELFF
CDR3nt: TGTGCCAGCACCAGACAGGGACTTAACACCGGGGAGCTGTTTTTT

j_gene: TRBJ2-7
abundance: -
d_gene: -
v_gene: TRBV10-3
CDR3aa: CAISELDRLSYEQYF
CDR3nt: TGTGCCATCAGTGAGCTGGACAGACTCTCCTACGAGCAGTACTTC

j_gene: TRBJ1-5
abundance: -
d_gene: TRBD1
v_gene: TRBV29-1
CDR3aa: CSAAGTGNQPQHF
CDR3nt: TGCAGCGCCGCCGGGACAGGGAATCAGCCCCAGCATTTT

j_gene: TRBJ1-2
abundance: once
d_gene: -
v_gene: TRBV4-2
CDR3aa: CASSRIQRQVANYGYTF
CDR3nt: TGTGCCAGCAGCCGAATCCAACGACAGGTCGCTAACTATGGCTACACCTTC

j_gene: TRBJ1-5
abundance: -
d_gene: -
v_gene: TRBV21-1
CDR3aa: CASTQTGQRSYSNQPQHF
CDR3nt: TGTGCCAGCACCCAAACAGGGCAGCGAAGTTATAGCAATCAGCCCCAGCATTTT

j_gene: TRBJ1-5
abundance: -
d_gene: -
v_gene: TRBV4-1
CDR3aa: CASSRATGGNQPQHF
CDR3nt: TGCGCCAGCAGCCGAGCGACGGGGGGCAATCAGCCCCAGCATTTT

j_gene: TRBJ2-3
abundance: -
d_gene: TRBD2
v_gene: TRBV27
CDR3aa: CASSPYVGLSTDTQYF
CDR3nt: TGTGCCAGCAGTCCCTATGTGGGACTAAGCACAGATACGCAGTATTTT

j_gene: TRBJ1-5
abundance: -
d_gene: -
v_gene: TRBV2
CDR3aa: CASSDGRGSNQPQHF
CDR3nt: TGTGCCAGCAGTGATGGTAGGGGGAGCAATCAGCCCCAGCATTTT

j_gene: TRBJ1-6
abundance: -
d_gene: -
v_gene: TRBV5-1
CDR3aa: CASSLSSPLNSPLHF
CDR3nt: TGCGCCAGCAGCTTGTCCTCTCCACTGAATTCACCCCTCCACTTT

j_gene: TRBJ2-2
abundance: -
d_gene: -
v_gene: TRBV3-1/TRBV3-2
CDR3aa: CASSSLSGELFF
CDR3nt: TGTGCCAGCAGCTCGTTGAGCGGGGAGCTGTTTTTT